One sample yielded the 24 T cell receptor beta chains listed below, sequenced in a study of CD8+ T cells in alopecia areata. RNA was isolated and reverse transcribed to cDNA, the sequencing template. Generated by immunoSEQ multiplex PCR, the TCRdb table keeps only in-frame clones and is missing some. The profile shows roughly 150,000 clones, around 50% of them singletons. The material was CD4+ T cells sorted from blood, obtained at week 0. The receptors come from a human donor with alopecia areata.

The rearrangement links TRBV30 to TRBJ1-6; tentative D call: TRBD1 (5 bases). CDR3 length: 16 residues. With 2 bases removed from V and 7 bases from J, the gap between germline ends came to 18 bases. CDR1 is GTSNPN and CDR2 is SVGIG in the germline V gene (reference sequence). CDR3 sequence (DNA): TGTGCCTGGAGTTCCCGTTTCGCCAGGGCAAATTCACCCCTCCACTTT. This translates into CAWSSRFARANSPLHF.

The V call is TRBV29-1, the J call TRBJ1-1; 9 nucleotides align to TRBD1. After removal of 7 bases from V and 5 bases from J, the junction contained 8 bases not matched to a gene. This CDR3 is built from 13 residues. The germline gives CDR1 SQVTM, CDR2 ANQGSEA. CDR3 DNA: TGCAGCGCAGGGACAGGGCAGGGAACTGAAGCTTTCTTT. The encoded protein is CSAGTGQGTEAFF.

V gene TRBV15 combines with J gene TRBJ2-7; 9 bases line up with TRBD1. Germline lookup yields CDR1 LNHNV and CDR2 YYDKDF (reference sequence). The length of the CDR3 is 13 residues. The V and J ends lost 3 bases and 6 bases, in that order; junction bases with no gene match: 3. DNA of the CDR3: TGTGCCACCAGCAGCAGACAGGGGGGCGAGCAGTACTTC. The encoded protein is CATSSRQGGEQYF.

The chain joins TRBV29-1 to TRBJ1-5, with a weak D call TRBD1 (6 bases). CDR3 length: 14 amino acids. V gave up 4 bases and J gave up 2 bases, with 12 bases separating them. Germline V gene lookup returns CDR1 SQVTM and CDR2 ANQGSEA. The CDR3 nucleotides read TGCAGCGTTGGACAGGCGGGAGGCAATCAGCCCCAGCATTTT. This encodes CSVGQAGGNQPQHF.

The rearrangement links TRBV30 to TRBJ2-5; 12 nucleotides match TRBD1. The J segment lost 4 bases and the V segment lost 1 base, leaving 13 bases of the junction unmatched. Per germline, CDR1 GTSNPN and CDR2 SVGIG (reference sequence). The CDR3 loop spans 18 amino acids. CDR3 sequence (DNA): TGTGCCTGGAGTGGATTCTCCCCGGGACAGGGGGCAGGAGAGACCCAGTACTTC. Translated, it gives CAWSGFSPGQGAGETQYF.

J is TRBJ1-6 and V is TRBV19, with no clear D. Germline assignment: CDR1 LNHDA and CDR2 SQIVND (reference sequence). V was shortened by 6 bases and J by 0 bases, with 6 bases between the two germline ends. CDR3 length equals 14 residues. CDR3 sequence reads: CASSGSSYNSPLHF. The CDR3 DNA reads as TGTGCCAGTAGCGGTAGCTCCTATAATTCACCCCTCCACTTT.

V gene TRBV9 combines with J gene TRBJ2-1, with 12 bases aligning to TRBD2. From germline, CDR1 is SGDLS and CDR2 YYNGEE. Trimming removed 4 bases from V and 7 bases from J; junction bases left unmatched: 0. The CDR3 spans 13 residues. The chain's CDR3 is CASSLAGGNEQFF. CDR3 DNA: TGTGCCAGCAGCCTAGCGGGGGGGAATGAGCAGTTCTTC. Full variable domain (remainder filled in from reference TRBV9 and TRBJ2-1): DSGVTQTPKHLITATGQRVTLRCSPRSGDLSVYWYQQSLDQGLQFLIQYYNGEERAKGNILERFSAQQFPDLHSELNLSSLELGDSALYFCASSLAGGNEQFFGPGTRLTVL.

The chain joins TRBV18 to TRBJ2-7, with D possibly TRBD1 on 6 matching bases. V lost 3 bases to trimming and J lost 2 bases, with 8 bases between them. CDR1 and CDR2 from the germline V gene are KGHSH and LQKENI. This CDR3 has 13 residues. The CDR3 bases are TGTGCCAGCTCACCCAGGGGACCCTACGAGCAGTACTTC. Its translation: CASSPRGPYEQYF.

This chain connects TRBV7-9 to TRBJ2-1, with TRBD1 identical over 7 bases. Germline V gene lookup returns CDR1 SEHNR and CDR2 FQNEAQ (reference sequence). V gave up 5 bases and J gave up 6 bases; unmatched junction bases: 7. The CDR3 spans 14 residues. CDR3 sequence (DNA): TGTGCCAGCAGCCGAGAAGACAGGGCCAATGAGCAGTTCTTC. Residues: CASSREDRANEQFF.

The V call is TRBV29-1, the J call TRBJ1-1; no clear D. Trimming cost V 4 bases and J 3 bases, with 9 bases left between them. This CDR3 is built from 12 residues. From germline, CDR1 is SQVTM and CDR2 ANQGSEA. CDR3 region: CSVGHWDTEAFF. The CDR3 nucleotides read TGCAGCGTTGGACACTGGGACACTGAAGCTTTCTTT.

This chain joins TRBV30 and TRBJ1-2, with TRBD1 as a possible D gene (5 bases). Germline-derived CDR1 and CDR2 are GTSNPN and SVGIG (reference sequence). The V gene lost 1 base and the J gene lost 4 bases, with 16 bases spanning the gap. The CDR3 spans 15 residues. The CDR3 region is CAWSARVVGLYGYTF. The DNA for the CDR3 is TGTGCCTGGAGTGCCAGGGTTGTGGGGCTCTATGGCTACACCTTC.

This clone occurred a few times. V is TRBV18 and J is TRBJ2-4; D might be TRBD2 (5 bases). The CDR3 covers 16 residues. Germline CDR1 reads KGHSH; CDR2 reads LQKENI. Trimming pared 3 bases from V and 0 bases from J, leaving 12 bases between. CDR3 coding DNA: TGTGCCAGCTCACCCCAAGAGGGAGTAGCCAAAAACATTCAGTACTTC. Protein product: CASSPQEGVAKNIQYF.

In this sample, this clone turned up a few times. The same CDR3 is also encoded by other DNA sequences in this sample. The gene calls are TRBV29-1 and TRBJ1-1; D is ambiguous. CDR1 and CDR2 (germline): SQVTM, ANQGSEA. This CDR3 has 12 residues. Trimming stripped 1 base from V and 1 base from J, with 4 bases between. The CDR3 sequence is CSVEGWNTEAFF. For the CDR3, the DNA is TGCAGCGTTGAAGGGTGGAACACTGAAGCTTTCTTT. The full variable domain, rest sourced from reference TRBV29-1 and TRBJ1-1, is SAVISQKPSRDICQRGTSLTIQCQVDSQVTMMFWYRQQPGQSLTLIATANQGSEATYESGFVIDKFPISRPNLTFSTLTVSNMSPEDSSIYLCSVEGWNTEAFFGQGTRLTVV.

V is TRBV7-2 and J is TRBJ1-3, with D unclear. Germline CDR1 SGHTA, CDR2 FQGNSA. The CDR3 runs to 15 residues. The V end was cut by 0 bases, the J end by 8 bases, with 14 bases between. The CDR3 region has the DNA TGTGCCAGCAGCTTAGCCGGACTAAGCGGAGACACCATATATTTT. Its protein is CASSLAGLSGDTIYF.

The chain employs TRBV6-6 and TRBJ2-2; 7 positions agree with TRBD1. The germline CDR1 and CDR2 sequences are MNHNY and SVGAGI (reference sequence). This CDR3 comprises 15 residues. J lost 0 bases, V lost 7 bases, and 5 bases had no gene match. The CDR3 sequence: CASIQGGANTGELFF. CDR3 nucleotides: TGTGCCAGCATCCAAGGGGGCGCGAACACCGGGGAGCTGTTTTTT.

CDR3 in amino acids: CASSPQGGGASYEQFF. CDR3 coding DNA: TGTGCCAGCAGCCCCCAAGGAGGGGGGGCATCCTATGAGCAGTTCTTC. This rearrangement joins TRBV5-6 to TRBJ2-1; possible D gene TRBD2, 7 bases. The CDR3 has 16 amino acids. Trimming removed 4 bases at V and 8 bases at J, with 22 bases between. Germline V gene lookup returns CDR1 SGHDT and CDR2 YYEEEE.

The chain recombines TRBV15 with TRBJ2-7; D gene unclear. CDR3 size: 13 residues. Germline assignment: CDR1 LNHNV and CDR2 YYDKDF (reference sequence). The V end was cut by 2 bases, the J end by 2 bases, with 7 bases between. CDR3 in amino acids: CATSRQQTYEQYF. In DNA form, the CDR3 reads TGTGCCACCAGCAGACAGCAGACCTACGAGCAGTACTTC.

CDR3 nucleotides: TGTGCCAGCAGCTTAAATGGGCGGGGAGGCACCGGGGAGCTGTTTTTT. This encodes CASSLNGRGGTGELFF. This chain links TRBV7-2 with TRBJ2-2, with a weak D call TRBD2 (6 bases). Germline lookup yields CDR1 SGHTA and CDR2 FQGNSA. V was clipped by 2 bases and J by 4 bases, with 14 bases between them. The CDR3 runs to 16 residues.

This sequence joins TRBV11-2 and TRBJ1-1, with TRBD1 matching 7 bases. J was trimmed by 10 bases and V by 4 bases; bases with no gene match: 6. CDR1 and CDR2 (germline): SGHAT, FQNNGV. The CDR3 length is 12 residues. The CDR3 region is CASSSQGIVAFF. The CDR3 nucleotides are TGTGCCAGCAGCTCACAGGGGATTGTAGCTTTCTTT.

This rearrangement joins TRBV18 to TRBJ2-3; D not resolved. Germline V lookup: CDR1 KGHSH, CDR2 LQKENI. The CDR3 is made up of 15 amino acids. Between the trimmed V and J ends, which lost 1 base and 0 bases, there was a span of 8 bases. The CDR3 sequence: CASSPRLSSTDTQYF. CDR3 in DNA: TGTGCCAGCTCACCACGACTGTCTAGCACAGATACGCAGTATTTT.

In its sample, this clone was seen a few times. The J gene is TRBJ1-1, the V gene TRBV6-5, with D unclear. The CDR3 runs 16 residues. Germline assignment: CDR1 MNHEY and CDR2 SVGAGI. Between the trimmed V and J ends, which lost 0 bases and 7 bases, there was a span of 18 bases. CDR3 residues: CASSYSNVRGPGEAFF. The CDR3 region has the DNA TGTGCCAGCAGTTACTCGAATGTCCGAGGGCCAGGTGAAGCTTTCTTT.

J is TRBJ2-1 and V is TRBV4-1, with D uncertain. Germline assignment: CDR1 MGHRA and CDR2 YSYEKL. Trimming took off 0 bases at V and 4 bases at J, with 13 bases between the two ends. This CDR3 region has 16 residues. The CDR3 loop reads CASSQDPSALYNEQFF. DNA for the CDR3: TGCGCCAGCAGCCAAGATCCCAGCGCCCTATACAATGAGCAGTTCTTC.

With regard to this clone: Other DNA sequences within the sample encode an identical CDR3. The chain has TRBV14 and TRBJ2-5; a weak D match, TRBD2 (6 bases). The V end was cut by 3 bases, the J end by 1 base, with 9 bases between. In germline, CDR1 is SGHDN, CDR2 FVKESK. The CDR3 spans 14 residues. CDR3 amino acids: CASSQLGGQETQYF. Written as DNA, the CDR3 is TGTGCCAGCAGCCAGTTGGGGGGCCAAGAGACCCAGTACTTC.

The rearrangement links TRBV25-1 to TRBJ1-6; D perhaps matches TRBD1 (5 bases). CDR1 MGHDK and CDR2 SYGVNS come from the germline V gene. Trimming pared 1 base from V and 10 bases from J, leaving 8 bases between. This CDR3 has 13 amino acids. CDR3 sequence reads: CASSESGGSPLHF. The CDR3 DNA sequence: TGTGCCAGCAGTGAATCTGGGGGGTCACCCCTCCACTTT.